This TCR beta chain comes out of a study of shared clonotypes between healthy human individuals. The study separated CD4+ cells into CD45RA+ naive and CD45RA-negative memory subsets. Study results and limitations: Naive subsets typically showed greater estimated richness than memory subsets.

CDR3 length: 17 residues. From germline, CDR1 is SGHVS and CDR2 FQNEAQ. Trimming took off 0 bases at V and 1 base at J, with 16 bases between the two ends. This clone has just a few counts. Its cognate antigen is unknown. The assay was immunoSEQ multiplex PCR, and TCRdb's table has in-frame clones only and misses some. Counted here are some 980,000 clones, over 60% occurring once; the ten biggest clones make up approximately 1.5%. The rearrangement uses TRBV7-8 and TRBJ2-7; unclear D gene. The sequence was obtained from a man younger than 30 in good health. The sequencing sample was made of memory CD4+ T cells sorted from blood. Specified subset: CD45RA-negative fraction. CDR3 sequence reads: CASSLAYSTVSSYEQYF. The CDR3 region has the DNA TGTGCCAGCAGCTTAGCGTACTCAACTGTTTCATCCTACGAGCAGTACTTC.